This T cell receptor beta chain was captured in a study of graft-versus-host responses after intestinal transplantation. Overall study context: Each recipient received anti-thymocyte globulin induction, then tacrolimus and steroids for around 3 years.

For this clone: The antigen is undetermined.

The CDR3 runs 15 residues. Between the trimmed V and J ends, which lost 4 bases and 5 bases, there was a span of 17 bases. Germline lookup yields CDR1 SGHTA and CDR2 FQGNSA. Study results and caveats: The study found high graft-versus-host to host-versus-graft clonal ratios in allografts of patients with graft-donor T cell macrochimerism. Analysis identified GvH clones in recipient marrow, with some appearing first in ileum or blood. Circulating GvH clone levels at their peak were associated with HvG declines (early post-transplant).

TCRdb's table, derived via immunoSEQ multiplex PCR, lists solely in-frame clones and lacks some. Of some 48,000 clones in the sample, 85% to 95% were seen once. This TCR derives from a human donor who was the organ donor for an intestinal transplant. The input for sequencing was unstimulated CD8+ T cells sorted from spleen or lymph node cells, taken before transplant. V usage is TRBV7-2 and J usage is TRBJ2-5; D is perhaps TRBD2 (6 bases). CDR3 in DNA: TGTGCCAGCAGCTCACCGGGACTGAGGTGGGAGACCCAGTACTTC. It encodes CASSSPGLRWETQYF. The full variable domain, its missing parts supplied by reference TRBV7-2 and TRBJ2-5, is GAGVSQSPSNKVTEKGKDVELRCDPISGHTALYWYRQSLGQGLEFLIYFQGNSAPDKSGLPSDRFSAERTGGSVSTLTIQRTQQEDSAVYLCASSSPGLRWETQYFGPGTRLLVL.